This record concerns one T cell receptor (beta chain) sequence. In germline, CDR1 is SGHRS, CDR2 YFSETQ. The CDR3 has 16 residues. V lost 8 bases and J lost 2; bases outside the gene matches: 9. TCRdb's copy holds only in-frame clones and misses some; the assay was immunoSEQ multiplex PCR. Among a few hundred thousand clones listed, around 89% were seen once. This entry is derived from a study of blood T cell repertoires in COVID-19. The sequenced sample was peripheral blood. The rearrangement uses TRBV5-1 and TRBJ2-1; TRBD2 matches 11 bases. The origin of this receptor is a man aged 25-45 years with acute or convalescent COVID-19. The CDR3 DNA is TGCGCCAGTTCTCGTAGCGGGAGGGCCACCTACAATGAGCAGTTCTTC. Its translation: CASSRSGRATYNEQFF. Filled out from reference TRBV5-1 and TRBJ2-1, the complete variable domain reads KAGVTQTPRYLIKTRGQQVTLSCSPISGHRSVSWYQQTPGQGLQFLFEYFSETQRNKGNFPGRFSGRQFSNSRSEMNVSTLELGDSALYLCASSRSGRATYNEQFFGPGTRLTVL.